This TCR beta chain was sequenced during a study of graft-versus-host responses after intestinal transplantation. Study-wide context: Isolated intestinal, liver-intestinal, or multivisceral transplants were what recipients had.

Trimming left V 5 bases short and J 9 bases short, with 17 bases between. Germline V CDR1 and CDR2: SGHAT, FQNNGV. The CDR3 spans 14 residues. Findings and caveats of the study: An association linked early post-transplant HvG declines with peak circulating GvH clone levels. Researchers found GvH clones in recipient marrow, and some showed up first in ileum or blood. The study found high graft-versus-host to host-versus-graft clonal ratios in allografts of patients with graft-donor T cell macrochimerism.

The assay was immunoSEQ multiplex PCR, and TCRdb's table has in-frame clones only and misses some. The sample records approximately 110,000 clones, 93% being singletons. With respect to this clone: Its antigen is undetermined.

The clonotype comes from a human donor who was the organ donor for an intestinal transplant. Source: unstimulated CD8+ T cells sorted from spleen or lymph node cells, taken before transplant. The genes are TRBV11-2 and TRBJ2-1; the D gene is possibly TRBD2 (6 bases). The CDR3 here is CASSPVTGRGEQFF. In nucleotides, the CDR3 is TGTGCCAGCAGCCCAGTAACCGGGAGAGGTGAGCAGTTCTTC. The complete variable domain, with remaining parts taken from reference TRBV11-2 and TRBJ2-1, reads EAGVAQSPRYKIIEKRQSVAFWCNPISGHATLYWYQQILGQGPKLLIQFQNNGVVDDSQLPKDRFSAERLKGVDSTLKIQPAKLEDSAVYLCASSPVTGRGEQFFGPGTRLTVL.